Following are 17 T cell receptor beta chains from one sample sequenced in a study of T cell repertoires in cytomegalovirus infection (dated 2019 in TCRdb). The sequencer listed for this sample is Illumina HiSeq 1500. The public sequencing data were trimmed at Q25 with fastp and processed into clonotypes with MiXCR by TCRdb, which kept only in-frame beta chains. Rows merge per CDR3 protein into single entries with the most common DNA and genes. This sample comprises approximately 470,000 distinct CDR3 sequences, under 45% of them detected only once. The ten largest make up around 44% of the sample. Interpreted using the paper, the treatment or condition label stands for: in vitro stimulation with specific CMV peptide epitopes to enrich CMV-specific T cells. Antigens for these TCRs are unknown. This material consisted of cultured PBMCs, taken from culture after CMV antigen stimulation. These receptors came from a human donor in good health (CMV status not recorded). Some clones in this sample may be carry-over from other donors' samples.

The chain joins TRBV20-1 to TRBJ2-7; 9 bases are a match to TRBD1. This CDR3 has 13 residues. Germline values: CDR1 DFQATT, CDR2 SNEGSKA (reference sequence). Germline trimming cut 6 bases from V and 3 bases from J; bases unmatched to any gene: 6. The DNA for the CDR3 is TGCAGTGCCCCGGGACAGGGACTCTACGAGCAGTACTTC. Protein: CSAPGQGLYEQYF.

The chain is built from TRBV20-1 and TRBJ2-1, with D maybe TRBD2 (6 bases). Trimming removed 4 bases from V and 5 bases from J, with 15 bases in between. The CDR3 length is 14 residues. From germline, CDR1 is DFQATT and CDR2 SNEGSKA (reference sequence). CDR3 residues: CSANRAGFHNEQFF. The CDR3 region has the DNA TGCAGTGCTAACAGAGCGGGCTTTCACAATGAGCAGTTCTTC.

The sample holds a few counts of this clonotype. This rearrangement joins TRBV7-2 to TRBJ1-2; a weak D match, TRBD1 (5 bases). In germline, CDR1 is SGHTA, CDR2 FQGNSA. CDR3 size: 15 residues. V lost 5 bases to trimming and J lost 2 bases, with 15 bases between them. CDR3 coding DNA: TGTGCCAGCAGCCCCGAAGGGGCCCGAAACTATGGCTACACCTTC. This encodes CASSPEGARNYGYTF.

The V gene is TRBV10-3, the J gene TRBJ1-1; D is unresolved. Germline V gene data show CDR1 as ENHRY and CDR2 as SYGVKD. The V end lost 8 bases, the J end lost 4 bases, and 23 bases lay between the germline ends. The CDR3 has 16 amino acids. This chain's CDR3 is CAIFISPGLFCTEAFF. The CDR3 DNA reads as TGTGCCATCTTCATCTCTCCCGGACTCTTCTGCACTGAAGCTTTCTTT.

CDR3 region: CASGKYEQYF. CDR3 nucleotide sequence: TGTGCCAGTGGGAAATACGAGCAGTACTTC. V and J are TRBV11-2 and TRBJ2-7, with D unclear. This CDR3 comprises 10 residues. V dropped 9 bases and J dropped 4 bases, with 7 bases sitting between them. Germline loops: CDR1 SGHAT, CDR2 FQNNGV.

The chain employs TRBV10-1 and TRBJ2-3; 8 bases align to TRBD2. The CDR3 extends over 17 amino acids. Germline V gives CDR1 WNHNN, CDR2 SYGVQD (reference sequence). J gave up 2 bases and V 2 bases, and 9 bases lay outside the gene matches. The DNA of the CDR3 is TGCGCCAGCAGTGAGATGGTAGCGGGATCTTCCACAGATACGCAGTATTTT. Amino acids: CASSEMVAGSSTDTQYF.

This chain joins TRBV11-2 and TRBJ2-3, with 10 bases that match TRBD2. Germline V gene data show CDR1 as SGHAT and CDR2 as FQNNGV. The CDR3 contains 17 residues. V dropped 5 bases and J dropped 5; count of bases not matched to a gene: 13. The CDR3 DNA follows: TGTGCCAGCAGCCCGAGGGGGAGCGGGAGGGCCGGAGATACGCAGTATTTT. Translated: CASSPRGSGRAGDTQYF. Combining the CDR3 with reference TRBV11-2 and TRBJ2-3 gives the whole variable domain EAGVAQSPRYKIIEKRQSVAFWCNPISGHATLYWYQQILGQGPKLLIQFQNNGVVDDSQLPKDRFSAERLKGVDSTLKIQPAKLEDSAVYLCASSPRGSGRAGDTQYFGPGTRLTVL.

The rearrangement joins TRBV12-3 or TRBV12-4 to TRBJ2-2; 10 bases line up with TRBD2. This CDR3 is 17 amino acids long. V was clipped by 6 bases and J by 3 bases; unmatched bases: 10. CDR3 in DNA: TGTGCCAGCAGCCGGGGACTAGCGAGTTTTGACACCGGGGAGCTGTTTTTT. Translation: CASSRGLASFDTGELFF.

The chain couples TRBV19 to TRBJ1-1; 7 positions agree with TRBD1. J gave up 4 bases and V 7 bases, and 6 bases lay outside the gene matches. The V gene's germline CDR1 is LNHDA and CDR2 SQIVND (reference sequence). The CDR3 totals 13 residues. Here the CDR3 DNA reads TGTGCCAGTACGACAGGGTTGGGCACTGAAGCTTTCTTT. This gives the protein CASTTGLGTEAFF. The full variable domain, in which reference TRBV19 and TRBJ1-1 provide the parts outside the CDR3, is DGGITQSPKYLFRKEGQNVTLSCEQNLNHDAMYWYRQDPGQGLRLIYYSQIVNDFQKGDIAEGYSVSREKKESFPLTVTSAQKNPTAFYLCASTTGLGTEAFFGQGTRLTVV.

This clonotype was seen only a few times. The chain couples TRBV7-2 to TRBJ2-7, with TRBD2 matching over 8 bases. Germline CDR1 reads SGHTA; CDR2 reads FQGNSA. The CDR3 sequence is 14 residues long. The trim removed 1 base at V and 7 bases at J, leaving 6 bases unmatched. As DNA, the CDR3 is TGTGCCAGCAGCTTAGACGGGAGGGCTCAAGAGCAGTACTTC. Translated, it gives CASSLDGRAQEQYF.

The CDR3 bases are TGTGCCAGCAGTTTATCGGGGACGGATTATCAGCCCCAGCATTTT. Amino acid sequence: CASSLSGTDYQPQHF. The chain couples TRBV27 to TRBJ1-5; D might be TRBD1 (5 bases). Per the germline V gene, CDR1 is MNHEY and CDR2 is SMNVEV (reference sequence). The CDR3 spans 15 residues. Trimming pared 0 bases from V and 5 bases from J, leaving 11 bases between.

The chain carries TRBV19 and TRBJ1-1, with D unresolved. Germline V CDR1 and CDR2: LNHDA, SQIVND (reference sequence). This CDR3 spans 17 amino acids. V lost 5 bases to trimming and J lost 1 base, with 20 bases between them. The CDR3 nucleotides read TGTGCCAGTAGTGAGAGAGAAGGAAGTCGGGGGAACACTGAAGCTTTCTTT. Its translation: CASSEREGSRGNTEAFF.

The chain carries TRBV7-2 and TRBJ1-2; the D gene is possibly TRBD1 (5 bases). Trimming removed 5 bases from V and 8 bases from J, with 21 bases in between. This CDR3 has 15 residues. The germline CDR1 and CDR2 sequences are SGHTA and FQGNSA. The CDR3: CASSGRVTGLWGYTF. The CDR3 nucleotides are TGTGCCAGCAGCGGCAGGGTTACAGGCCTCTGGGGCTACACCTTC. The entire variable domain, with the rest obtained from reference TRBV7-2 and TRBJ1-2, is as follows: GAGVSQSPSNKVTEKGKDVELRCDPISGHTALYWYRQSLGQGLEFLIYFQGNSAPDKSGLPSDRFSAERTGGSVSTLTIQRTQQEDSAVYLCASSGRVTGLWGYTFGSGTRLTVV.

This chain uses TRBV18 with TRBJ2-6; perhaps TRBD1 as D (6 bases). Per germline, CDR1 KGHSH and CDR2 LQKENI. Between the trimmed V and J ends, which lost 4 bases and 8 bases, there was a span of 18 bases. CDR3 length: 16 amino acids. CDR3: CASSRENQGITNVLTF. CDR3 coding DNA: TGTGCCAGCTCACGGGAAAATCAGGGGATAACCAACGTCCTGACTTTC.

The V and J genes are TRBV7-8 and TRBJ2-3; weak D call: TRBD2 (5 bases). Germline V CDR1 and CDR2: SGHVS, FQNEAQ. The CDR3 is 13 residues long. The ends were cut back, 5 bases at V and 4 bases at J, with 10 bases in the middle. CDR3 sequence reads: CASSPSLSDTQYF. CDR3 nucleotide sequence: TGTGCCAGCAGCCCTAGCTTGTCAGATACGCAGTATTTT.

The rearrangement links TRBV20-1 to TRBJ1-2; TRBD1 is a possible D gene (5 bases). Trimming cost V 2 bases and J 3 bases, with 13 bases left between them. The germline V gene encodes CDR1 DFQATT and CDR2 SNEGSKA (reference sequence). The CDR3 is 14 residues long. The CDR3, as DNA: TGCAGTGCTAGACCGGCGGGGGTGGACTATGGCTACACCTTC. Translated: CSARPAGVDYGYTF.

The chain employs TRBV7-9 and TRBJ2-3; D is undetermined. This CDR3 comprises 15 residues. Germline-derived CDR1 and CDR2 are SEHNR and FQNEAQ (reference sequence). With 2 bases removed from V and 2 bases from J, the gap between germline ends came to 11 bases. CDR3 sequence: CASSLYPRTTDTQYF. The CDR3 coding sequence is TGTGCCAGCAGCTTATATCCCAGGACCACAGATACGCAGTATTTT.